The next 21 T cell receptor beta chains were all read from a single sample in a study of control samples from healthy donors and cancer patients. Here immunoSEQ multiplex PCR was the method, and the copy in TCRdb shows in-frame clones only, minus some. This repertoire shows around 110,000 clones, 88% found once; its top ten account for approximately 2.2%. The sample comprised blood. These receptors all stem from a woman in her seventies in good health.

This sequence joins TRBV19 and TRBJ1-1; TRBD1 might be the D (5 bases). Trimming pared 3 bases from V and 2 bases from J, leaving 10 bases between. Germline V gene lookup returns CDR1 LNHDA and CDR2 SQIVND (reference sequence). The CDR3 sequence is 14 residues long. The CDR3 coding sequence is TGTGCCAGTAGTATGACCAGGGTCAACACTGAAGCTTTCTTT. Translating it yields CASSMTRVNTEAFF.

In its sample, this clone was seen once. The chain uses TRBV7-2 and TRBJ1-2; D might be TRBD1 (5 bases). The V and J ends lost 4 bases and 3 bases respectively, with 12 bases between them. This CDR3 is 14 amino acids long. The germline CDR1 and CDR2 sequences are SGHTA and FQGNSA. CDR3 sequence: CASSSRSGHYGYTF. The CDR3 DNA reads as TGTGCCAGCAGCTCTCGCTCGGGACACTATGGCTACACCTTC. The full variable domain, with the rest looked up from reference TRBV7-2 and TRBJ1-2, is GAGVSQSPSNKVTEKGKDVELRCDPISGHTALYWYRQSLGQGLEFLIYFQGNSAPDKSGLPSDRFSAERTGGSVSTLTIQRTQQEDSAVYLCASSSRSGHYGYTFGSGTRLTVV.

The V call is TRBV7-8, the J call TRBJ2-1; TRBD1 aligns across 9 bases. Germline trimming cut 5 bases from V and 5 bases from J; bases unmatched to any gene: 4. This CDR3 spans 14 amino acids. Germline lookup yields CDR1 SGHVS and CDR2 FQNEAQ. DNA of the CDR3: TGTGCCAGCAGCATCAGACAGGGGGACAATGAGCAGTTCTTC. This gives the protein CASSIRQGDNEQFF.

V usage is TRBV15 and J usage is TRBJ1-1, with 10 bases aligning to TRBD1. CDR3 length equals 15 residues. V lost 5 bases, J lost 0 bases, and 3 bases stayed unmatched. The germline V gene encodes CDR1 LNHNV and CDR2 YYDKDF (reference sequence). The CDR3 sequence: CATSDRGRMNTEAFF. The CDR3 bases are TGTGCCACCAGCGACAGGGGGCGGATGAACACTGAAGCTTTCTTT.

V and J are TRBV7-2 and TRBJ2-7; 7 bases match TRBD1. Germline CDR1 SGHTA, CDR2 FQGNSA. V trimming: 4 bases; J trimming: 3 bases; junction bases outside the gene matches: 6. This CDR3 region has 14 residues. The DNA for the CDR3 is TGTGCCAGCAGCTCTATCGGGACAGACTACGAGCAGTACTTC. Its protein product is CASSSIGTDYEQYF.

This clone turned up a few times. The chain employs TRBV2 and TRBJ1-5; TRBD1 might be the D (5 bases). Trimming removed 7 bases from V and 11 bases from J, with 18 bases in between. The germline CDR1 and CDR2 sequences are SNHLY and FYNNEI. This CDR3 is built from 13 residues. The CDR3 DNA sequence: TGTGCCAGCACTAGGGAGGGGCAAGGAACCCAGCATTTT. The encoded protein is CASTREGQGTQHF.

The rearrangement links TRBV15 to TRBJ1-1; possibly TRBD1 for D (5 bases). The CDR3 is 14 residues long. Germline assignment: CDR1 LNHNV and CDR2 YYDKDF (reference sequence). The germline V and J ends were trimmed by 3 bases and 5 bases, with 13 bases remaining between them. Here the CDR3 reads CATSRGTSGTEAFF. The CDR3, as DNA: TGTGCCACCAGCAGGGGGACCTCTGGGACTGAAGCTTTCTTT. Supplemented by reference TRBV15 and TRBJ1-1, the full variable domain reads DAMVIQNPRYQVTQFGKPVTLSCSQTLNHNVMYWYQQKSSQAPKLLFHYYDKDFNNEADTPDNFQSRRPNTSFCFLDIRSPGLGDTAMYLCATSRGTSGTEAFFGQGTRLTVV.

The chain links TRBV15 to TRBJ2-1; D might be TRBD2 (6 bases). The CDR3 covers 11 residues. The V and J ends lost 9 bases and 7 bases respectively, with 10 bases between them. Germline V gene data show CDR1 as LNHNV and CDR2 as YYDKDF (reference sequence). CDR3 DNA: TGTGCCACTGGACTAATAAATGAGCAGTTCTTC. It translates to CATGLINEQFF.

With regard to this clone: Other DNA sequences in the same sample also yield this CDR3. The chain combines TRBV4-2 with TRBJ2-2; 11 positions agree with TRBD1. V shed 4 bases, J shed 4 bases, and the junction held 2 bases outside the gene matches. Germline CDR1 is LGHNA and CDR2 is YNFKEQ. This CDR3 is built from 15 residues. The CDR3: CASSPGQGGTGELFF. For the CDR3, the DNA is TGTGCCAGCAGCCCGGGACAGGGGGGCACCGGGGAGCTGTTTTTT.

This chain connects TRBV24-1 to TRBJ2-2, with D unresolved. The CDR3 extends over 15 amino acids. Trimming shortened V by 6 bases and J by 4 bases, and 14 bases separated the two germline ends. Germline V lookup: CDR1 KGHDR, CDR2 SFDVKD. The CDR3 DNA sequence: TGTGCCACCAGTTTTGGGTCCACGGGCACCGGGGAGCTGTTTTTT. Translating gives CATSFGSTGTGELFF.

The genes are TRBV11-2 and TRBJ1-3; D is perhaps TRBD1 (6 bases). Germline CDR1 is SGHAT and CDR2 is FQNNGV. V was shortened by 5 bases and J by 3 bases, with 11 bases between the two germline ends. This CDR3 spans 14 amino acids. The CDR3 reads CASSPQGLGNTIYF. Here the CDR3 DNA reads TGTGCCAGCAGCCCACAGGGACTTGGAAACACCATATATTTT.

The chain recombines TRBV15 with TRBJ1-5; D uncertain. This CDR3 contains 13 residues. CDR1 LNHNV and CDR2 YYDKDF come from the germline V gene (reference sequence). V lost 0 bases to trimming and J lost 9 bases, with 9 bases between them. The CDR3 sequence: CATSRDRVWPQHF. The CDR3 bases are TGTGCCACCAGCAGAGATCGGGTTTGGCCCCAGCATTTT.

This sequence joins TRBV5-1 and TRBJ2-6; no clear D. The CDR3 covers 13 residues. With 6 bases removed from V and 2 bases from J, the gap between germline ends came to 6 bases. The germline CDR1 and CDR2 sequences are SGHRS and YFSETQ. CDR3 nucleotides: TGCGCCAGCACAGAGCCTGGGGCCAACGTCCTGACTTTC. Translated, it gives CASTEPGANVLTF.

The V call is TRBV7-2, the J call TRBJ1-4, with TRBD1 as a possible D gene (5 bases). The CDR3 contains 15 residues. Germline-derived CDR1 and CDR2 are SGHTA and FQGNSA. The ends were cut back, 2 bases at V and 5 bases at J, with 12 bases in the middle. The CDR3 spells CASSLSRVRNEKLFF. The CDR3 DNA follows: TGTGCCAGCAGCTTAAGCAGGGTACGAAATGAAAAACTGTTTTTT.

The rearrangement links TRBV9 to TRBJ1-4, with D perhaps TRBD1 (5 bases). The CDR3 sequence is 15 residues long. Trimming pared 0 bases from V and 4 bases from J, leaving 10 bases between. The germline gives CDR1 SGDLS, CDR2 YYNGEE. The DNA for the CDR3 is TGTGCCAGCAGCGTAGTCCCGGGGCTTAATGAAAAACTGTTTTTT. Translated: CASSVVPGLNEKLFF. Variable domain in full (rest from reference TRBV9 and TRBJ1-4): DSGVTQTPKHLITATGQRVTLRCSPRSGDLSVYWYQQSLDQGLQFLIQYYNGEERAKGNILERFSAQQFPDLHSELNLSSLELGDSALYFCASSVVPGLNEKLFFGSGTQLSVL.

This rearrangement joins TRBV4-2 to TRBJ2-5; TRBD2 aligns across 11 bases. Trimming cost V 0 bases and J 5 bases; bases outside gene matches: 11. Germline CDR1 is LGHNA and CDR2 is YNFKEQ. The CDR3 extends over 18 amino acids. CDR3 in DNA: TGTGCCAGCAGCCAAGATCTCACTAGCGGGGGTTTAGGGGAGACCCAGTACTTC. Amino acid sequence: CASSQDLTSGGLGETQYF.

This chain connects TRBV2 to TRBJ1-2, with 9 bases lining up with TRBD1. Germline CDR1 is SNHLY and CDR2 is FYNNEI. V was pared by 9 bases and J by 6 bases, with 2 bases of the junction left unmatched. CDR3 length: 11 residues. The CDR3 sequence is CARTGGDGYTF. The CDR3, as DNA: TGTGCCAGAACAGGGGGCGATGGCTACACCTTC.

The chain joins TRBV3-1 (or the pseudogene TRBV3-2) to TRBJ1-5; D unresolved. Germline CDR1 and CDR2: LGHDT and YNNKEL (reference sequence). This CDR3 is 16 amino acids long. V was cut by 4 bases and J by 0 bases, with 13 bases left in between. The CDR3 loop is CASSPHPSGSNQPQHF. The CDR3 bases are TGTGCCAGCAGCCCCCACCCTAGCGGTAGCAATCAGCCCCAGCATTTT.

This chain joins TRBV19 and TRBJ2-3; TRBD2 matches 16 bases. Germline assignment: CDR1 LNHDA and CDR2 SQIVND (reference sequence). J gave up 11 bases and V 5 bases, and 7 bases lay outside the gene matches. The CDR3 sequence is 15 residues long. The chain's CDR3 is CASSPGTSGGAEQYF. CDR3 DNA sequence: TGTGCCAGTAGTCCAGGGACTAGCGGGGGGGCCGAGCAGTATTTT.

This CDR3 reads CASSRQGGSYEQYF. In nucleotides, the CDR3 is TGTGCCAGCAGCCGACAGGGGGGGTCCTACGAGCAGTACTTC. The chain joins TRBV2 to TRBJ2-7, with 9 bases fitting TRBD1. The CDR3 totals 14 residues. Germline V CDR1 and CDR2: SNHLY, FYNNEI. V trimming: 6 bases; J trimming: 1 base; junction bases outside the gene matches: 4. The full variable domain, its missing parts supplied by reference TRBV2 and TRBJ2-7, is EPEVTQTPSHQVTQMGQEVILRCVPISNHLYFYWYRQILGQKVEFLVSFYNNEISEKSEIFDDQFSVERPDGSNFTLKIRSTKLEDSAMYFCASSRQGGSYEQYFGPGTRLTVT.

This clone was observed a handful of times. V gene TRBV21-1 combines with J gene TRBJ1-2; the table gives TRBD1 as D, unverified against the DNA. TRBV21-1 is a pseudogene. The CDR3 is 20 residues long. CDR3 sequence: CASRNSVRMKRRQGHYGYTF. DNA of the CDR3: TGTGCCAGCAGGAACTCCGTACGTATGAAAAGGAGACAGGGCCACTATGGCTACACCTTC.